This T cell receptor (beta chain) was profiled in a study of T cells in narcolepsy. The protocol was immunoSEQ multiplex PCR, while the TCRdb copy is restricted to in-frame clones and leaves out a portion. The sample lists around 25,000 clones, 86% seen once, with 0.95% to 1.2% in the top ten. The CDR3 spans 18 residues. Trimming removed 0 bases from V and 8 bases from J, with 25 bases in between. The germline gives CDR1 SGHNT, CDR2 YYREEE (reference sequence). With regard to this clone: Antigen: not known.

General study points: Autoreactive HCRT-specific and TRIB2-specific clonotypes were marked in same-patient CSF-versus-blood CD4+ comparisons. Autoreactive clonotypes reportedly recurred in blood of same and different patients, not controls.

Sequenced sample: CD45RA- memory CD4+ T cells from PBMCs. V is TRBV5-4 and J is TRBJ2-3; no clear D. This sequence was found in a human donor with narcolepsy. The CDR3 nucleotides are TGTGCCAGCAGCTTGGCCGGTCTTTCGGGTGGATCAATTGGTACGCAGTATTTT. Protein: CASSLAGLSGGSIGTQYF.